The present entry profiles one T cell receptor (beta chain) with its context. The data were taken from a study of blood T cell repertoires in COVID-19. Study information: Both acute and convalescent COVID-19 samples were obtained from the United States, Italy and Spain. Sources were T cells, B-cell-depleted T cells, or PBMCs; the material itself was cDNA or gDNA.

Germline CDR1 reads SQVTM; CDR2 reads ANQGSEA. The CDR3 consists of 15 residues. The V end was cut by 3 bases, the J end by 3 bases, with 15 bases between. Under the authors' procedure: Amplification from reference gene primers served as the basis for estimated nucleated cell counts. The method was immunoSEQ multiplex PCR; TCRdb's version includes in-frame clones alone and lacks a portion of them. That table gives V, J and clone size, and the DNA gave D and trimming. The repertoire holds approximately 150,000 clones, with 65% to 85% as singletons. Material: peripheral blood. The sequence was obtained from a man in his forties or fifties with active or convalescent COVID-19. This sequence joins TRBV29-1 and TRBJ2-1; weak D call: TRBD1 (5 bases). The CDR3 sequence: CSVEKGASYYNEQFF. The DNA of the CDR3 is TGCAGCGTTGAGAAAGGGGCAAGCTACTACAATGAGCAGTTCTTC.